These T cell receptor beta chains were read from a single sample in a study of cytomegalovirus exposure and HLA in healthy donors. Produced via immunoSEQ multiplex PCR; TCRdb's table is partial and in-frame only. The sample lists 100,000 to 150,000 clones; approximately 89% were seen once. The material sequenced was PBMCs. All receptors derive from a woman aged 18-30 years in good health and CMV-seronegative. Both conserved end residues are part of each CDR3. D genes are given only for firm matches. Clone size appears in some rows only: once, few, many, or a class for an expanded clone.

CDR3 protein: CATSRTSTGAVGELFF; CDR3 DNA: TGTGCCACCAGCAGGACAAGCACAGGGGCGGTCGGGGAGCTGTTTTTT; clone size: NA; J gene: TRBJ2-2; V gene: TRBV15; D gene: TRBD1
CDR3 protein: CASSKGFSGNYGYTF; CDR3 DNA: TGTGCCAGTAGTAAGGGATTTAGCGGTAACTATGGCTACACCTTC; clone size: NA; J gene: TRBJ1-2; V gene: TRBV19; D gene: NA
CDR3 protein: CASSIGGQGGEQYF; CDR3 DNA: TGTGCCAGTAGTATTGGAGGACAGGGGGGCGAGCAGTACTTC; clone size: NA; J gene: TRBJ2-7; V gene: TRBV19; D gene: TRBD1
CDR3 protein: CASSLDPGGTEAFF; CDR3 DNA: TGCGCCAGCAGCTTGGACCCCGGTGGCACTGAAGCTTTCTTT; clone size: NA; J gene: TRBJ1-1; V gene: TRBV5-1; D gene: NA
CDR3 protein: CASSPQTGPLSNYGYTF; CDR3 DNA: TGCGCCAGCAGCCCCCAGACAGGGCCGCTTTCTAACTATGGCTACACCTTC; clone size: NA; J gene: TRBJ1-2; V gene: TRBV4-1; D gene: TRBD1
CDR3 protein: CASSKLGSRNTEAFF; CDR3 DNA: TGTGCCAGCAGTAAGTTGGGCAGCCGGAACACTGAAGCTTTCTTT; clone size: NA; J gene: TRBJ1-1; V gene: TRBV2; D gene: NA
CDR3 protein: CASSLSQASPLHF; CDR3 DNA: TGTGCCAGCAGCTTATCCCAGGCTTCGCCCCTCCACTTT; clone size: NA; J gene: TRBJ1-6; V gene: TRBV7-9; D gene: NA
CDR3 protein: CASSSVGQPQHF; CDR3 DNA: TGTGCCAGCAGCTCAGTTGGTCAGCCCCAGCATTTT; clone size: NA; J gene: TRBJ1-5; V gene: TRBV7-2; D gene: NA
CDR3 protein: CASREGAGELFF; CDR3 DNA: TGTGCCAGCAGGGAAGGGGCCGGGGAGCTGTTTTTT; clone size: once; J gene: TRBJ2-2; V gene: TRBV9; D gene: NA
CDR3 protein: CASKGHSHYEQYF; CDR3 DNA: TGTGCCAGCAAGGGACATAGCCACTACGAGCAGTACTTC; clone size: NA; J gene: TRBJ2-7; V gene: TRBV6-5; D gene: NA
CDR3 protein: CASSGPSGTGGFEQFF; CDR3 DNA: TGTGCCAGCAGCGGACCCTCCGGGACAGGGGGTTTTGAGCAGTTCTTC; clone size: once; J gene: TRBJ2-1; V gene: TRBV9; D gene: TRBD1
CDR3 protein: CASSQVAEKLFF; CDR3 DNA: TGCGCCAGCAGCCAAGTCGCGGAGAAACTGTTTTTT; clone size: NA; J gene: TRBJ1-4; V gene: TRBV4-1; D gene: NA
CDR3 protein: CASSEVGHNNQPQHF; CDR3 DNA: TGTGCCAGCAGTGAAGTCGGACACAACAATCAGCCCCAGCATTTT; clone size: NA; J gene: TRBJ1-5; V gene: TRBV2; D gene: NA
CDR3 protein: CASSPDWVGHNEQFF; CDR3 DNA: TGTGCCAGCAGCCCGGACTGGGTGGGCCACAATGAGCAGTTCTTC; clone size: NA; J gene: TRBJ2-1; V gene: TRBV5-8; D gene: NA
CDR3 protein: CSVENSGGPVFF; CDR3 DNA: TGCAGCGTTGAAAATAGCGGGGGGCCCGTGTTCTTC; clone size: NA; J gene: TRBJ2-1; V gene: TRBV29-1; D gene: TRBD2
CDR3 protein: CASSPGSSGGYEQYF; CDR3 DNA: TGTGCCAGCTCACCAGGGTCTTCGGGGGGCTACGAGCAGTACTTC; clone size: NA; J gene: TRBJ2-7; V gene: TRBV18; D gene: TRBD2
CDR3 protein: CASSQRVVNTEAFF; CDR3 DNA: TGTGCCAGCAGCCAGCGGGTGGTGAACACTGAAGCTTTCTTT; clone size: NA; J gene: TRBJ1-1; V gene: TRBV4-2; D gene: NA
CDR3 protein: CASSFGQGRQPQHF; CDR3 DNA: TGTGCCAGCAGCTTCGGACAGGGACGGCAGCCCCAGCATTTT; clone size: NA; J gene: TRBJ1-5; V gene: TRBV5-6; D gene: TRBD1
CDR3 protein: CASSLVRLLVYNEQFF; CDR3 DNA: TGTGCCAGCAGCTTAGTTCGACTGCTTGTTTACAATGAGCAGTTCTTC; clone size: NA; J gene: TRBJ2-1; V gene: TRBV7-2; D gene: NA
CDR3 protein: CASSETGGSPLHF; CDR3 DNA: TGTGCCAGCAGTGAGACGGGAGGTTCACCCCTCCACTTT; clone size: NA; J gene: TRBJ1-6; V gene: TRBV6-1; D gene: NA
CDR3 protein: CASSKVPGSTQYF; CDR3 DNA: TGCGCCAGCAGCAAGGTCCCGGGGTCTACGCAGTATTTT; clone size: NA; J gene: TRBJ2-3; V gene: TRBV5-1; D gene: NA
CDR3 protein: CASSPHKNTEAFF; CDR3 DNA: TGTGCCAGTAGTCCCCACAAGAACACTGAAGCTTTCTTT; clone size: NA; J gene: TRBJ1-1; V gene: TRBV19; D gene: NA
CDR3 protein: CASSLLTGVADYGYTF; CDR3 DNA: TGTGCCAGCAGCTTATTAACAGGGGTTGCGGACTATGGCTACACCTTC; clone size: NA; J gene: TRBJ1-2; V gene: TRBV7-9; D gene: TRBD1
CDR3 protein: CASSDTMNTEAFF; CDR3 DNA: TGCGCCAGCAGCGATACTATGAACACTGAAGCTTTCTTT; clone size: once; J gene: TRBJ1-1; V gene: TRBV10-1; D gene: NA
CDR3 protein: CASSFEGVNQPQHF; CDR3 DNA: TGTGCCAGCAGCTTTGAAGGGGTAAATCAGCCCCAGCATTTT; clone size: NA; J gene: TRBJ1-5; V gene: TRBV7-9; D gene: NA
CDR3 protein: CASSDQNTGELFF; CDR3 DNA: TGCGCCAGCAGTGATCAGAACACCGGGGAGCTGTTTTTT; clone size: few; J gene: TRBJ2-2; V gene: TRBV10-1; D gene: NA
CDR3 protein: CASSLALSLGLEAFF; CDR3 DNA: TGTGCCAGCAGCTTAGCGCTTAGCCTGGGGCTTGAAGCTTTCTTT; clone size: NA; J gene: TRBJ1-1; V gene: TRBV7-8; D gene: NA
CDR3 protein: CAISDRLYEQYF; CDR3 DNA: TGTGCCATCAGTGACAGACTCTACGAGCAGTACTTC; clone size: NA; J gene: TRBJ2-7; V gene: TRBV10-3; D gene: NA
CDR3 protein: CAIPVFSGNTIYF; CDR3 DNA: TGTGCCATTCCTGTTTTCTCTGGAAACACCATATATTTT; clone size: NA; J gene: TRBJ1-3; V gene: TRBV11-3; D gene: NA
CDR3 protein: CSLGGSYEQYF; CDR3 DNA: TGCAGTCTTGGCGGCTCCTACGAGCAGTACTTC; clone size: NA; J gene: TRBJ2-7; V gene: TRBV20-1; D gene: NA
CDR3 protein: CASSQAGGPDTEAFF; CDR3 DNA: TGTGCCAGCAGCCAAGCGGGGGGGCCTGACACTGAAGCTTTCTTT; clone size: NA; J gene: TRBJ1-1; V gene: TRBV4-2; D gene: NA